Following are 27 T cell receptor beta chains from one sample sequenced in a study of blood T cell repertoires in COVID-19. The assay was immunoSEQ multiplex PCR, and TCRdb's table has in-frame clones only and misses some. This table holds around 370,000 clones, about 90% found once. Input material: peripheral blood. All receptors come from a woman aged 18-29 years who had recovered from COVID-19.

V usage is TRBV5-1 and J usage is TRBJ2-7; TRBD1 matches at 11 bases. The CDR3 length is 14 residues. J was trimmed by 6 bases and V by 4 bases; bases with no gene match: 6. In germline, CDR1 is SGHRS, CDR2 YFSETQ. The CDR3 sequence: CASSQGQGVSEQYV. The CDR3 nucleotides read TGCGCCAGCAGCCAGGGACAGGGGGTTAGCGAGCAGTACGTC.

The V call is TRBV7-6, the J call TRBJ2-7; D is unclear. V lost 5 bases to trimming and J lost 0 bases, with 8 bases between them. This CDR3 region has 13 residues. Germline CDR1 SGHVS, CDR2 FNYEAQ. CDR3 sequence reads: CASSPPSSYEQYV. The CDR3 coding sequence is TGTGCCAGCAGCCCACCGAGCTCCTACGAGCAGTACGTC.

DNA of the CDR3: TGCGCCAGCAGCTTGAGGCAGGGCAGTAATGAAAAACTGTTTTTT. Its translation: CASSLRQGSNEKLFF. V is TRBV5-1 and J is TRBJ1-4, with D maybe TRBD1 (5 bases). The germline V gene has CDR1 SGHRS and CDR2 YFSETQ. The CDR3 loop spans 15 amino acids. V was clipped by 1 base and J by 4 bases, with 11 bases between them. Full variable domain (outside the CDR3, taken from reference TRBV5-1 and TRBJ1-4): KAGVTQTPRYLIKTRGQQVTLSCSPISGHRSVSWYQQTPGQGLQFLFEYFSETQRNKGNFPGRFSGRQFSNSRSEMNVSTLELGDSALYLCASSLRQGSNEKLFFGSGTQLSVL.

The chain links TRBV10-1 to TRBJ2-2; a weak D match, TRBD2 (5 bases). From germline, CDR1 is WNHNN and CDR2 SYGVQD (reference sequence). V was shortened by 4 bases and J by 3 bases, with 6 bases between the two germline ends. The CDR3 is made up of 13 amino acids. The CDR3 DNA follows: TGCGCCAGCAGTGGACTACACACCGGGGAGCTGTTTTTT. Its protein product is CASSGLHTGELFF.

The rearrangement uses TRBV24-1 and TRBJ1-2, with D tentatively TRBD1 (6 bases). The V gene's germline CDR1 is KGHDR and CDR2 SFDVKD. The CDR3 loop spans 15 amino acids. Trimming removed 4 bases from V and 4 bases from J, with 15 bases in between. CDR3 DNA sequence: TGTGCCACCAGTGAGCCTAAGGAAGGGGGCTATGGCTACACCTTC. This codes for CATSEPKEGGYGYTF.

CDR3 bases: TGTGCCAGCAGCTTAGGACTAGCGGCTAGCACAGATACGCAGTATTTT. It specifies CASSLGLAASTDTQYF. The V gene is TRBV11-2, the J gene TRBJ2-3; 9 bases are a match to TRBD2. J gave up 0 bases and V 1 base, and 2 bases lay outside the gene matches. The CDR3 consists of 16 residues. Germline V CDR1 and CDR2: SGHAT, FQNNGV.

V usage is TRBV3-1 (or the pseudogene TRBV3-2) and J usage is TRBJ2-4; D gene ambiguous. Trimming shortened V by 4 bases and J by 9 bases, and 10 bases separated the two germline ends. Germline V gene data show CDR1 as LGHDT and CDR2 as YNNKEL (reference sequence). CDR3 length: 12 residues. Here the CDR3 DNA reads TGTGCCAGCAGCCCGTCATCTAGCATTCAGTACTTC. Translation gives CASSPSSSIQYF.

This clone was observed a single time. This chain links TRBV9 with TRBJ2-5, with a weak D call TRBD2 (5 bases). This CDR3 is 13 amino acids long. The germline V gene has CDR1 SGDLS and CDR2 YYNGEE. The V end lost 4 bases, the J end lost 1 base, and 8 bases lay between the germline ends. CDR3 DNA sequence: TGTGCCAGCAGCCGGGAACTCCAAGAGACCCAGTACTTC. This sequence encodes CASSRELQETQYF.

The chain employs TRBV27 and TRBJ2-2, with D perhaps matching TRBD2 (5 bases). CDR3 length equals 14 residues. Germline CDR1 reads MNHEY; CDR2 reads SMNVEV (reference sequence). Deletions cut 3 bases from V and 3 bases from J, with 8 bases between. The CDR3 DNA reads as TGTGCCAGCAGTTTGGTACTAGACACCGGGGAGCTGTTTTTT. This codes for CASSLVLDTGELFF.

The chain recombines TRBV19 with TRBJ1-2, with 7 bases fitting TRBD1. Unmatched junction bases numbered 9, after V lost 7 bases and J lost 7 bases. Germline loops: CDR1 LNHDA, CDR2 SQIVND (reference sequence). CDR3 length equals 13 residues. CDR3: CASTGRRGLGYTF. DNA of the CDR3: TGTGCCAGTACGGGAAGGAGGGGGCTTGGCTACACCTTC.

This clone was counted between two and nine times. J is TRBJ2-2 and V is TRBV24-1, with 8 positions matching TRBD2. The CDR3 loop spans 15 amino acids. Germline V gene sequence: CDR1 KGHDR, CDR2 SFDVKD. V lost 1 base to trimming and J lost 3 bases; unmatched junction nucleotides: 0. The CDR3 here is CATSDLAGDTGELFF. The CDR3 nucleotides are TGTGCCACCAGTGATTTAGCGGGAGACACCGGGGAGCTGTTTTTT.

This clone was seen a single time. The V and J genes are TRBV10-1 and TRBJ2-3; 8 nucleotides agree with TRBD2. V lost 0 bases, J lost 5 bases, and 7 bases stayed unmatched. The CDR3 is made up of 16 amino acids. CDR1 WNHNN and CDR2 SYGVQD come from the germline V gene (reference sequence). The CDR3 nucleotides are TGCGCCAGCAGTGAGTCGTCGGGAGGGCTTCAAGATACGCAGTATTTT. Its protein is CASSESSGGLQDTQYF.

This rearrangement joins TRBV4-1 to TRBJ2-6; D unresolved. The length of the CDR3 is 16 residues. V lost 3 bases to trimming and J lost 0 bases, with 9 bases between them. Germline assignment: CDR1 MGHRA and CDR2 YSYEKL. Here the CDR3 reads CASSHHLRSGANVLTF. The CDR3 DNA reads TGCGCCAGCAGCCACCATCTACGCTCTGGGGCCAACGTCCTGACTTTC.

The chain combines TRBV5-1 with TRBJ1-4; no definite D call. The germline V and J ends were trimmed by 2 bases and 3 bases, with 11 bases remaining between them. Germline V CDR1 and CDR2: SGHRS, YFSETQ. CDR3 size: 15 residues. The CDR3 region has the DNA TGCGCCAGCAGCTTCTTCGGTATCGCTAATGAAAAACTGTTTTTT. Residues: CASSFFGIANEKLFF.

The V call is TRBV25-1, the J call TRBJ1-1; no definite D call. CDR3 size: 12 residues. V was pared by 6 bases and J by 9 bases, with 14 bases between. Per germline, CDR1 MGHDK and CDR2 SYGVNS. For the CDR3, the DNA is TGTGCCAGCAGATCTTCGATGGGCCAAGCTTTCTTT. Residues: CASRSSMGQAFF. The full variable domain, its missing parts supplied by reference TRBV25-1 and TRBJ1-1, is EADIYQTPRYLVIGTGKKITLECSQTMGHDKMYWYQQDPGMELHLIHYSYGVNSTEKGDLSSESTVSRIRTEHFPLTLESARPSHTSQYLCASRSSMGQAFFGQGTRLTVV.

The rearrangement links TRBV19 to TRBJ1-4; D call uncertain. The CDR3 runs to 15 residues. Germline CDR1 is LNHDA and CDR2 is SQIVND (reference sequence). Trimming stripped 1 base from V and 4 bases from J, with 10 bases between. As DNA, the CDR3 is TGTGCCAGTAGTATAGGTTGGCAGAATAATGAAAAACTGTTTTTT. Its translation: CASSIGWQNNEKLFF.

The chain has TRBV21-1 and TRBJ1-5; the table's D call, TRBD1, has no DNA check behind it. TRBV21-1 is a known pseudogene. The CDR3 spans 19 residues. CDR3: CASSNEVRNQGGSYQPQHF. CDR3 nucleotide sequence: TGTGCCAGCAGCAACGAAGTGCGAAACCAAGGGGGAAGTTATCAGCCCCAGCATTTT.

V gene TRBV7-8 combines with J gene TRBJ2-7, with D possibly TRBD2 on 6 matching bases. Germline V gene data show CDR1 as SGHVS and CDR2 as FQNEAQ. Trimming took off 2 bases at V and 3 bases at J, with 11 bases between the two ends. The CDR3 has 14 amino acids. CDR3 sequence: CASSLRGSDYEQYV. DNA of the CDR3: TGTGCCAGCAGCTTACGGGGGAGTGACTACGAGCAGTACGTC.

The gene calls are TRBV3-1 (or the pseudogene TRBV3-2) and TRBJ1-2; D not certain. V was cut by 0 bases and J by 6 bases, with 14 bases left in between. This CDR3 comprises 15 residues. The germline V gene has CDR1 LGHDT and CDR2 YNNKEL (reference sequence). The CDR3 loop reads CASSQDYWRENGYTF. In nucleotides, the CDR3 is TGTGCCAGCAGCCAAGATTACTGGAGGGAGAATGGCTACACCTTC.

The chain carries TRBV25-1 and TRBJ2-2; D possibly corresponds to TRBD2 (6 bases). Trimming removed 3 bases at V and 3 bases at J, with 11 bases between. The CDR3 is 15 residues long. Germline assignment: CDR1 MGHDK and CDR2 SYGVNS. This CDR3 reads CASSDGDFYTGELFF. In DNA form, the CDR3 reads TGTGCCAGCAGTGATGGGGACTTTTACACCGGGGAGCTGTTTTTT.

Many counts were recorded for this clone. CDR3 sequence: CASSYNSGRPIGEQFF. The CDR3 DNA reads TGTGCCAGCAGTTACAATAGCGGGAGGCCCATCGGAGAGCAGTTCTTC. This chain joins TRBV6-2 or TRBV6-3 and TRBJ2-1, with TRBD2 matching 10 bases. Unmatched junction bases numbered 11, after V lost 2 bases and J lost 10 bases. The CDR3 is 16 residues long. Germline V gives CDR1 MNHEY, CDR2 SVGEGT.

This chain links TRBV30 with TRBJ1-1; D gene ambiguous. V lost 2 bases and J lost 1, with 11 bases in between. CDR3 length equals 14 residues. The germline V gene encodes CDR1 GTSNPN and CDR2 SVGIG (reference sequence). CDR3 bases: TGTGCCTGGAGTTTTCTAGGTGGGAACACTGAAGCTTTCTTT. Translation gives CAWSFLGGNTEAFF.

The chain links TRBV11-2 to TRBJ2-5, with 8 bases matching TRBD2. Germline-derived CDR1 and CDR2 are SGHAT and FQNNGV. After removal of 1 base from V and 1 base from J, the junction contained 5 bases not matched to a gene. The CDR3 loop spans 16 amino acids. The CDR3 region is CASSLGNSGVQETQYF. Written as DNA, the CDR3 is TGTGCCAGCAGCTTAGGGAATAGCGGGGTCCAAGAGACCCAGTACTTC. The complete variable domain, with remaining parts taken from reference TRBV11-2 and TRBJ2-5, reads EAGVAQSPRYKIIEKRQSVAFWCNPISGHATLYWYQQILGQGPKLLIQFQNNGVVDDSQLPKDRFSAERLKGVDSTLKIQPAKLEDSAVYLCASSLGNSGVQETQYFGPGTRLLVL.

The V call is TRBV7-2, the J call TRBJ2-1, with TRBD2 as a possible D gene (5 bases). Germline values: CDR1 SGHTA, CDR2 FQGNSA. The CDR3 is made up of 15 amino acids. V was pared by 2 bases and J by 6 bases, with 14 bases between. CDR3 bases: TGTGCCAGCAGCTTAACTCCGGGAATCCCCAATGAGCAGTTCTTC. This translates into CASSLTPGIPNEQFF.

Points on this clone: Other DNA sequences of this sample code for an identical CDR3. The genes are TRBV5-1 and TRBJ2-7; 7 positions agree with TRBD1. The CDR3 extends over 13 amino acids. J gave up 0 bases and V 7 bases, and 4 bases lay outside the gene matches. Germline V gives CDR1 SGHRS, CDR2 YFSETQ. In nucleotides, the CDR3 is TGCGCCAGCGCCCGGGACAGCTCCTACGAGCAGTACGTC. It is translated as CASARDSSYEQYV.

The J gene is TRBJ1-1, the V gene TRBV2, with TRBD1 matching 9 bases. Per germline, CDR1 SNHLY and CDR2 FYNNEI. V lost 5 bases to trimming and J lost 4 bases; unmatched junction nucleotides: 11. This CDR3 is 16 amino acids long. The CDR3 nucleotides read TGTGCCAGCAGTAAAACAGGGGGCCGGGGTAGCACTGAAGCTTTCTTT. Amino acids: CASSKTGGRGSTEAFF.

V and J are TRBV27 and TRBJ2-2; no firm D call. This CDR3 region has 16 residues. Germline lookup yields CDR1 MNHEY and CDR2 SMNVEV (reference sequence). The V gene lost 2 bases and the J gene lost 4 bases, with 14 bases spanning the gap. The CDR3 nucleotides read TGTGCCAGCAGTTTAGGGCCCCGCGTCTCCACCGGGGAGCTGTTTTTT. Translation gives CASSLGPRVSTGELFF.